This T cell receptor beta chain was obtained from a study of blood T cell repertoires in COVID-19. Study details: The United States, Italy and Spain supplied acute and convalescent COVID-19 samples. Sample material is recorded as cDNA or gDNA derived from T cells, B-cell-depleted T cells, or PBMCs.

The CDR3 has 15 amino acids. CDR1 and CDR2 from the germline V gene are SGHVS and FQNEAQ. The V and J ends lost 0 bases and 1 base, in that order; junction bases with no gene match: 1. Original data processing: Reference gene primer amplification in the assay estimated nucleated cell counts. TCRdb's table, derived via immunoSEQ multiplex PCR, lists solely in-frame clones and lacks some. V and J calls and clone size are copied from that table; D and trimming were computed from the DNA. The repertoire holds 70,000 to 95,000 clones, roughly 87% seen once, with roughly 5.4% in the top ten. The V call is TRBV7-8, the J call TRBJ2-5; the match to TRBD1 covers 8 bases. The origin of this receptor is a woman older than 75 with active COVID-19. Input material: peripheral blood. The CDR3 DNA reads TGTGCCAGCAGCTTAGCGCAGGGGGCCCAAGAGACCCAGTACTTC. This codes for CASSLAQGAQETQYF.